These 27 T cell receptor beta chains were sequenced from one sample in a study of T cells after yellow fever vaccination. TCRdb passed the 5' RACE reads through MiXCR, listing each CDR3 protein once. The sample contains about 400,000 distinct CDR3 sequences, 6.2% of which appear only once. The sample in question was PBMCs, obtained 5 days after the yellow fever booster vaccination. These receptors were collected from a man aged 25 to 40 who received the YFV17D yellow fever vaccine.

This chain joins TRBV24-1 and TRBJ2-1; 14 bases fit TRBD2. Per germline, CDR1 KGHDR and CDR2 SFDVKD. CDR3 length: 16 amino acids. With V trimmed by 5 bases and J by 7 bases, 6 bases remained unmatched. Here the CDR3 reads CATSAPGLAGVNEQFF. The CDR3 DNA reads TGTGCCACCAGTGCCCCGGGACTAGCGGGAGTGAATGAGCAGTTCTTC.

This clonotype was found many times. CDR3 DNA: TGCAGTGCTAGGCGCCCTAGCGATGAGCAGTTCTTC. Residues: CSARRPSDEQFF. The chain links TRBV20-1 to TRBJ2-1; D is perhaps TRBD2 (6 bases). The V gene's germline CDR1 is DFQATT and CDR2 SNEGSKA (reference sequence). The CDR3 is 12 amino acids. Trimming stripped 3 bases from V and 8 bases from J, with 11 bases between.

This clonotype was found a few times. The CDR3 here is CSAEGTGEGARKYF. The CDR3 nucleotides read TGCAGCGCCGAGGGGACAGGAGAAGGGGCACGGAAGTACTTC. The chain uses TRBV29-1 and TRBJ2-7; 8 bases are shared with TRBD1. CDR1 and CDR2 (germline): SQVTM, ANQGSEA. The CDR3 has 14 amino acids. V was clipped by 7 bases and J by 11 bases; unmatched bases: 19.

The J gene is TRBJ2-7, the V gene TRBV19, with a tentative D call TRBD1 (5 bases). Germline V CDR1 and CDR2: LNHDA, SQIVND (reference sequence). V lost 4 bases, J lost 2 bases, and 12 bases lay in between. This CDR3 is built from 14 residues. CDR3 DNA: TGTGCCAGTAGTACTACATGGGGCACCTACGAGCAGTACTTC. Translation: CASSTTWGTYEQYF.

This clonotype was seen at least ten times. The CDR3: CSANILSMGYTF. The CDR3 DNA sequence: TGCAGTGCTAACATTTTGAGTATGGGCTACACCTTC. This chain joins TRBV20-1 and TRBJ1-2; D is uncertain. Germline assignment: CDR1 DFQATT and CDR2 SNEGSKA (reference sequence). V lost 4 bases and J lost 8, with 14 bases in between. The CDR3 covers 12 residues.

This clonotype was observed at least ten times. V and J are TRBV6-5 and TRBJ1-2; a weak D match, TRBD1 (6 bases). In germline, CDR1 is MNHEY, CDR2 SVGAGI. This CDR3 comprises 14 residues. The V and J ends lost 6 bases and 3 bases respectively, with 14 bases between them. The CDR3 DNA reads TGTGCCAGCAGAATAACAGGGCCTGACTATGGCTACACCTTC. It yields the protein CASRITGPDYGYTF.

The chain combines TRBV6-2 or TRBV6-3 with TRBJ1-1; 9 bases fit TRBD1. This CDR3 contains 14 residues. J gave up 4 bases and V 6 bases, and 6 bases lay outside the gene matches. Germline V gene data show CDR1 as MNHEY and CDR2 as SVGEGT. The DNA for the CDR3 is TGTGCCAGCAGGACAGGGGGTGGCATCACTGAAGCTTTCTTT. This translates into CASRTGGGITEAFF.

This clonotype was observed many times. CDR3 amino acids: CASSSAGQQYF. Written as DNA, the CDR3 is TGTGCCAGCAGCTCAGCCGGCCAGCAGTACTTC. The rearrangement joins TRBV9 to TRBJ2-7; D ambiguous. Trimming cost V 4 bases and J 8 bases, with 10 bases left between them. The CDR3 has 11 residues. Germline CDR1 and CDR2: SGDLS and YYNGEE.

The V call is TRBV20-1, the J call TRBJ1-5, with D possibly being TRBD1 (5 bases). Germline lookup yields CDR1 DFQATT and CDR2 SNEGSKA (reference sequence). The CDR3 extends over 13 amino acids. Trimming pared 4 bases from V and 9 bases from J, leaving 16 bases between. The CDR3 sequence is CSATDTFVRPQHF. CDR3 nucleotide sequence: TGCAGTGCTACGGACACCTTTGTGCGGCCCCAGCATTTT.

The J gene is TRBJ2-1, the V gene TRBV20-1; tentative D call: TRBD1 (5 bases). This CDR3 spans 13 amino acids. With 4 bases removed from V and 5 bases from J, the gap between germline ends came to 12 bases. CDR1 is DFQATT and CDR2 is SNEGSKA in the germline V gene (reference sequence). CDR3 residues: CSAMPARDNEQFF. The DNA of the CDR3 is TGCAGTGCTATGCCGGCCAGGGACAATGAGCAGTTCTTC.

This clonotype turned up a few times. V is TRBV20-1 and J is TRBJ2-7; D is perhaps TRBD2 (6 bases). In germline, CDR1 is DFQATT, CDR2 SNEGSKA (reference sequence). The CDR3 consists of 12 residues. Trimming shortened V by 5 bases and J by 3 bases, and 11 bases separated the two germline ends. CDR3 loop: CSASGVGYEQYF. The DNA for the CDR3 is TGCAGTGCTTCGGGGGTAGGCTACGAGCAGTACTTC.

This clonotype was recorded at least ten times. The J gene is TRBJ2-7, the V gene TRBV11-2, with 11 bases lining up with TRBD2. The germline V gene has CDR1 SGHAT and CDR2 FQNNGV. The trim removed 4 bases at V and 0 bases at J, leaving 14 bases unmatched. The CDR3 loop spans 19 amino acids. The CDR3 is CASSSPAGYTSGSSYEQYF. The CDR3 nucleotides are TGTGCCAGCAGCTCCCCAGCGGGCTATACTAGCGGGAGCTCCTACGAGCAGTACTTC.

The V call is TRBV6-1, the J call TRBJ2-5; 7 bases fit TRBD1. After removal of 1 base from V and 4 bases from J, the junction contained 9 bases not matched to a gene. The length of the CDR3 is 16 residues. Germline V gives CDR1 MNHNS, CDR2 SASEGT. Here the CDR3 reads CASSEDVRGYGETQYF. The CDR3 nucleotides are TGTGCCAGCAGTGAAGACGTCAGGGGGTACGGAGAGACCCAGTACTTC.

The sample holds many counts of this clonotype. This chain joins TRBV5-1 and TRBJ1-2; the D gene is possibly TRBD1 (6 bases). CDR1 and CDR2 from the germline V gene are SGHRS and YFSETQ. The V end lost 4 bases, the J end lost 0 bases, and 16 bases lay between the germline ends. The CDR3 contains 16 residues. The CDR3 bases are TGCGCCAGCAGCCACGTATCAGGGGCGCCTAACTATGGCTACACCTTC. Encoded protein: CASSHVSGAPNYGYTF.

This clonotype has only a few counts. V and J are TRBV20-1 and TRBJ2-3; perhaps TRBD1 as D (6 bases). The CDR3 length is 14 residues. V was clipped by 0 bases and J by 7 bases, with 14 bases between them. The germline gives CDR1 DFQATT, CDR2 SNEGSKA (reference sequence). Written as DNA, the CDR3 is TGCAGTGCTAGAGATCAGGCCACAGGGTATACGCAGTATTTT. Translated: CSARDQATGYTQYF.

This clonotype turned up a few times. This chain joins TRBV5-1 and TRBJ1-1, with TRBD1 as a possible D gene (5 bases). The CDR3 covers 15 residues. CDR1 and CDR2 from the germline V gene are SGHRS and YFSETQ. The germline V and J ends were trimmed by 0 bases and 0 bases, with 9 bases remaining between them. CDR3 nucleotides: TGCGCCAGCAGCTTGGGACAGACTTTGAACACTGAAGCTTTCTTT. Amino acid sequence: CASSLGQTLNTEAFF.

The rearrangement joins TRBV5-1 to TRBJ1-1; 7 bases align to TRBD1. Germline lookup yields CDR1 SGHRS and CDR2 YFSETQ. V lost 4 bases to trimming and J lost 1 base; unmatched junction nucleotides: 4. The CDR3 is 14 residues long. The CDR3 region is CASSAYRGNTEAFF. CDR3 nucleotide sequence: TGCGCCAGCAGCGCCTACAGGGGGAACACTGAAGCTTTCTTT. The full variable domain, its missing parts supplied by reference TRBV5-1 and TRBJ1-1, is KAGVTQTPRYLIKTRGQQVTLSCSPISGHRSVSWYQQTPGQGLQFLFEYFSETQRNKGNFPGRFSGRQFSNSRSEMNVSTLELGDSALYLCASSAYRGNTEAFFGQGTRLTVV.

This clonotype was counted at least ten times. CDR3 DNA: TGTGCCACCAGCAGCGGGACAGGGAATAAAGAGACCCAGTACTTC. Protein: CATSSGTGNKETQYF. The chain has TRBV15 and TRBJ2-5; 9 nucleotides align to TRBD1. This CDR3 has 15 residues. The germline V gene has CDR1 LNHNV and CDR2 YYDKDF (reference sequence). The J segment lost 3 bases and the V segment lost 3 bases, leaving 5 bases of the junction unmatched.

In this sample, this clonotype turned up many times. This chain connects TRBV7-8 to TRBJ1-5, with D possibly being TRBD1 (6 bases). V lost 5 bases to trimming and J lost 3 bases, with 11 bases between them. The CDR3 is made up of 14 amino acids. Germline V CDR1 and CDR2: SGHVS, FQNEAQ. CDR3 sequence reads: CASSKDSNNQPQHF. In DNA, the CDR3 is TGTGCCAGCAGCAAGGACAGCAACAATCAGCCCCAGCATTTT.

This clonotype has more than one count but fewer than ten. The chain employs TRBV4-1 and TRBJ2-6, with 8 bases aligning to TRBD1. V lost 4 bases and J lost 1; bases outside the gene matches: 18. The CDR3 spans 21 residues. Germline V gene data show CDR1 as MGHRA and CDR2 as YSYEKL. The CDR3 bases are TGCGCCAGCAGCCGATACCCCCGGACAGGGTTGTTTTCATCTGGGGCCAACGTCCTGACTTTC. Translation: CASSRYPRTGLFSSGANVLTF.

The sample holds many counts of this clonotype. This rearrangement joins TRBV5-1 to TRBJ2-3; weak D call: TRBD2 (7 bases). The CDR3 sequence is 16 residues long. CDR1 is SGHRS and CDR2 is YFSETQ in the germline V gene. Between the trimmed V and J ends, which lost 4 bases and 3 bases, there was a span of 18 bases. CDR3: CASSRGGALGTDTQYF. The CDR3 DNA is TGCGCCAGCAGCCGAGGGGGGGCCCTAGGGACAGATACGCAGTATTTT.

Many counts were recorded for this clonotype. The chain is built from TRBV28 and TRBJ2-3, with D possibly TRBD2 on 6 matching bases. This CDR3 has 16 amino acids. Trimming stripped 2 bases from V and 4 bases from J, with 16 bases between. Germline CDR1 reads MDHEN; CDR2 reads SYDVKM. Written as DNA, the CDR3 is TGTGCCAGCAGTTTAGCGGTGCGGGAAGTAGCAGATACGCAGTATTTT. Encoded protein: CASSLAVREVADTQYF.

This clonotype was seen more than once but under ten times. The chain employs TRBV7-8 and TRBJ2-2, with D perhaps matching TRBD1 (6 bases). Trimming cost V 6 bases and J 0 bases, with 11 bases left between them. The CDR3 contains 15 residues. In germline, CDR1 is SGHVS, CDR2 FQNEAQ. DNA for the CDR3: TGTGCCAGCAGACGTGGGACACCGAACACCGGGGAGCTGTTTTTT. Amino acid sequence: CASRRGTPNTGELFF.

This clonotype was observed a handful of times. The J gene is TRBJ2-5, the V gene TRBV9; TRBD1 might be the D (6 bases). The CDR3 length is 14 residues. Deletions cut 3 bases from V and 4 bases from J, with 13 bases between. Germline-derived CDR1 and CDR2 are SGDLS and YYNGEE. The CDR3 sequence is CASSAQGRVETQYF. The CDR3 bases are TGTGCCAGCAGCGCACAGGGTAGGGTAGAGACCCAGTACTTC.

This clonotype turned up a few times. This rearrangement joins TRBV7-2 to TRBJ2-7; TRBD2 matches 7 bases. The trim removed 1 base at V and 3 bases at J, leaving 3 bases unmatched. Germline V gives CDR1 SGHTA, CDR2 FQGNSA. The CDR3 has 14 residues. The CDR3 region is CASSLDSSGYEQYF. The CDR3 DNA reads TGTGCCAGCAGCTTAGATTCTAGCGGCTACGAGCAGTACTTC.

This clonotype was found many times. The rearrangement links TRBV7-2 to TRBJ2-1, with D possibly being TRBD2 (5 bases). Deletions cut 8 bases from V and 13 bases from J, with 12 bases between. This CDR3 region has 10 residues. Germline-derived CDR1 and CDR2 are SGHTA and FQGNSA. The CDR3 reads CASGGGEQFF. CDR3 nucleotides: TGTGCCAGCGGAGGAGGAGAACAGTTCTTC.

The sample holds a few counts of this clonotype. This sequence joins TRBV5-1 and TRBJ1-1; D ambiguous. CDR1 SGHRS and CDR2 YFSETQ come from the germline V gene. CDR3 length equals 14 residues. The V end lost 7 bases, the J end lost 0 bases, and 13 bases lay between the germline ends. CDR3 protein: CASAPETLNTEAFF. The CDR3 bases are TGCGCCAGCGCCCCCGAGACATTGAACACTGAAGCTTTCTTT.